The next 16 T cell receptor beta chains were all read from a single sample in a study of T-cell memory formation after mild COVID-19. Each CDR3 protein is one row after TCRdb ran MiXCR on the 5' RACE reads. Of about 110,000 distinct CDR3 sequences listed, about a sixth are singletons. The sequenced sample was PBMCs or a T cell subset sorted from them (not recorded which). The receptor source for this set is an adult woman who had mild COVID-19 (a few samples of this study predate the infection). Cell type and time point are not known.

The rearrangement uses TRBV6-2 or TRBV6-3 and TRBJ2-7, with 12 nucleotides matching TRBD2. Germline V lookup: CDR1 MNHEY, CDR2 SVGEGT. The CDR3 has 16 amino acids. Trimming took 2 bases from V and 4 from J; bases not matched to a gene: 6. The CDR3 region has the DNA TGTGCCAGCAGTTACGGCGGAACTAGCGGGAGGTACGAGCAGTACTTC. This encodes CASSYGGTSGRYEQYF.

This chain links TRBV5-4 with TRBJ2-7, with D perhaps given as TRBD1 or TRBD2 (5 bases each). This CDR3 is built from 14 residues. CDR1 is SGHNT and CDR2 is YYREEE in the germline V gene (reference sequence). V shed 3 bases and J shed 1 base, with 11 bases lying between them. CDR3 sequence reads: CASSSEGPSYEQYF. The CDR3 nucleotides read TGTGCCAGCAGCTCCGAGGGGCCTTCCTACGAGCAGTACTTC.

The chain couples TRBV9 to TRBJ2-1, with 7 bases identical to TRBD2. Germline assignment: CDR1 SGDLS and CDR2 YYNGEE. The CDR3 is 15 residues long. Trimming took 1 base from V and 4 from J; bases not matched to a gene: 5. The CDR3 is CASSVSPAGYNEQFF. Written as DNA, the CDR3 is TGTGCCAGCAGCGTAAGTCCAGCGGGGTACAATGAGCAGTTCTTC.

This chain joins TRBV12-5 and TRBJ2-1; a weak D match, TRBD1 (5 bases). This CDR3 has 14 amino acids. V lost 1 base and J 4 bases, leaving 8 bases between the germline ends. The germline V gene encodes CDR1 LGHNT and CDR2 FRNRAP. In DNA form, the CDR3 reads TGTGCTAGTGGTTTGGCCACAGGTTACAATGAGCAGTTCTTC. It specifies CASGLATGYNEQFF.

V is TRBV5-1 and J is TRBJ1-2; 9 bases are shared with TRBD1. The CDR3 length is 14 residues. Per the germline V gene, CDR1 is SGHRS and CDR2 is YFSETQ. The trim removed 4 bases at V and 6 bases at J, leaving 7 bases unmatched. Here the CDR3 reads CASSPGQGQDGYTF. CDR3 DNA: TGCGCCAGCAGCCCAGGACAGGGGCAGGATGGCTACACCTTC.

This clonotype has just a few counts. This rearrangement joins TRBV2 to TRBJ2-7; D may be TRBD1 (5 bases). Trimming took 7 bases from V and 2 from J, leaving 9 bases between them. The germline V gene has CDR1 SNHLY and CDR2 FYNNEI. The CDR3 sequence is 12 residues long. The CDR3 here is CASTRVAYEQYF. CDR3 bases: TGTGCCAGCACCAGGGTTGCCTACGAGCAGTACTTC.

This clonotype was recorded a few times. This chain links TRBV4-2 with TRBJ2-2, with TRBD1 identical over 9 bases. V lost 4 bases and J lost 5; bases outside the gene matches: 11. Germline CDR1 and CDR2: LGHNA and YNFKEQ. The CDR3 loop spans 17 amino acids. This CDR3 reads CASSPLTGGAQTGELFF. The CDR3 DNA sequence: TGTGCCAGCAGCCCCCTGACAGGGGGGGCTCAGACCGGGGAGCTGTTTTTT.

CDR3 loop: CASSLGQGTDTGELFF. CDR3 DNA sequence: TGTGCCAGCAGCTTAGGACAGGGGACTGACACCGGGGAGCTGTTTTTT. This chain joins TRBV7-9 and TRBJ2-2; 8 bases fit TRBD1. CDR1 is SEHNR, CDR2 FQNEAQ, per germline (reference sequence). The CDR3 has 16 amino acids. V shed 1 base and J 3 bases; nucleotides not matched to a gene: 4.

This clonotype has just a few counts. This chain connects TRBV20-1 to TRBJ1-4; D not certain. V shed 3 bases and J shed 1 base, with 12 bases lying between them. Germline-derived CDR1 and CDR2 are DFQATT and SNEGSKA (reference sequence). The CDR3 contains 15 residues. In DNA form, the CDR3 reads TGCAGTGCTAGTGTCCCTCGGGAAACTAATGAAAAACTGTTTTTT. This gives the protein CSASVPRETNEKLFF.

The chain is built from TRBV12-3 or TRBV12-4 and TRBJ2-1, with D unclear. The CDR3 has 14 amino acids. V lost 11 bases and J 7 bases, leaving 21 bases between the germline ends. The CDR3 region has the DNA TGTGCCGTCCCACACGAGAAGAGAGTTAATGAGCAGTTCTTC. Translated: CAVPHEKRVNEQFF.

V usage is TRBV4-1 and J usage is TRBJ2-7; D is unresolved. Trimming took 2 bases from V and 2 from J, leaving 13 bases between them. Per the germline V gene, CDR1 is MGHRA and CDR2 is YSYEKL. The CDR3 is 15 residues long. The CDR3 loop is CASSQPGIFTYEQYF. The CDR3 nucleotides are TGCGCCAGCAGCCAACCTGGGATCTTTACCTACGAGCAGTACTTC.

In its sample, this clonotype was seen many times. The chain uses TRBV6-6 and TRBJ2-1; tentative D call: TRBD2 (6 bases). CDR1 is MNHNY and CDR2 is SVGAGI in the germline V gene (reference sequence). The length of the CDR3 is 14 residues. Trimming cost V 0 bases and J 6 bases, with 9 bases left between them. This chain's CDR3 is CASSYSETSNEQFF. The CDR3 region has the DNA TGTGCCAGCAGTTACTCGGAGACTAGCAATGAGCAGTTCTTC.

This clonotype was counted between two and nine times. The chain joins TRBV5-1 to TRBJ1-1; a possible D gene is TRBD1 (6 bases). Germline V gene lookup returns CDR1 SGHRS and CDR2 YFSETQ. The length of the CDR3 is 16 residues. V gave up 3 bases and J gave up 0 bases, with 15 bases separating them. CDR3 sequence: CASSSTGVIMNTEAFF. Written as DNA, the CDR3 is TGCGCCAGCAGCTCGACAGGCGTTATAATGAACACTGAAGCTTTCTTT.

V is TRBV5-6 and J is TRBJ2-2; D is unclear. Trimming shortened V by 0 bases and J by 9 bases, and 12 bases separated the two germline ends. Germline V gene lookup returns CDR1 SGHDT and CDR2 YYEEEE. The CDR3 spans 14 residues. The CDR3 spells CASSLEQGNRELFF. The CDR3 nucleotides are TGTGCCAGCAGCTTGGAACAAGGAAACCGGGAGCTGTTTTTT.

The chain recombines TRBV29-1 with TRBJ2-7, with 12 positions matching TRBD2. The CDR3 sequence is 14 residues long. CDR1 is SQVTM, CDR2 ANQGSEA, per germline. Trimming took 3 bases from V and 4 from J; bases not matched to a gene: 4. The CDR3 loop is CSVDASGRGYEQYF. For the CDR3, the DNA is TGCAGCGTTGACGCTAGCGGGAGGGGGTACGAGCAGTACTTC.

The genes are TRBV7-2 and TRBJ2-3; D could derive from TRBD1 or TRBD2 (5 bases each). The CDR3 is 16 amino acids. Germline V gene sequence: CDR1 SGHTA, CDR2 FQGNSA. V dropped 4 bases and J dropped 1 base, with 15 bases sitting between them. The chain's CDR3 is CASSSQGRGRTDTQYF. The CDR3 nucleotides are TGTGCCAGCAGCTCCCAGGGTAGGGGACGCACAGATACGCAGTATTTT.